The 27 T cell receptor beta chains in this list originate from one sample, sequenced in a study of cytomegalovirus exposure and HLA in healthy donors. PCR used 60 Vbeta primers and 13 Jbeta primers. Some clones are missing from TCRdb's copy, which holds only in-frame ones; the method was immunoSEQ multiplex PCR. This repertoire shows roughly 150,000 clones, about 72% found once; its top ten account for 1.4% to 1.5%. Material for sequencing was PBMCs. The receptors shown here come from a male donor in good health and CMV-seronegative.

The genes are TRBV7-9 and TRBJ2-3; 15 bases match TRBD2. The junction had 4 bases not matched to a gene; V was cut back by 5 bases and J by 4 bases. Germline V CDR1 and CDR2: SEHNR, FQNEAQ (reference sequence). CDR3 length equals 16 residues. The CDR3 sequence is CASSLGLAGGADTQYF. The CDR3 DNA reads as TGTGCCAGCAGCCTAGGACTAGCGGGGGGGGCAGATACGCAGTATTTT.

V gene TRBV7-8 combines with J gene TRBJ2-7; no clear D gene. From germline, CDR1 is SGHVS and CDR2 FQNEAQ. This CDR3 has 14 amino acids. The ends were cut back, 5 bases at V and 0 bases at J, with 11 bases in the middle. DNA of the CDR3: TGTGCCAGCAGCCCTAAAGTCCTCTCCTACGAGCAGTACTTC. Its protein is CASSPKVLSYEQYF. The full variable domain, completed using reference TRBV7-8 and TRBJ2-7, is GAGVSQSPRYKVAKRGQDVALRCDPISGHVSLFWYQQALGQGPEFLTYFQNEAQLDKSGLPSDRFFAERPEGSVSTLKIQRTQQEDSAVYLCASSPKVLSYEQYFGPGTRLTVT.

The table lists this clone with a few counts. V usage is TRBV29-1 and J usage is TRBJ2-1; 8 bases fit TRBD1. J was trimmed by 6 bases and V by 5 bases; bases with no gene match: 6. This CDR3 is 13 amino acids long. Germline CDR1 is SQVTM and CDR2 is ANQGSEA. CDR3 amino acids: CSVRTGKGNEQFF. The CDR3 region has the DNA TGCAGCGTTAGGACAGGGAAGGGCAATGAGCAGTTCTTC.

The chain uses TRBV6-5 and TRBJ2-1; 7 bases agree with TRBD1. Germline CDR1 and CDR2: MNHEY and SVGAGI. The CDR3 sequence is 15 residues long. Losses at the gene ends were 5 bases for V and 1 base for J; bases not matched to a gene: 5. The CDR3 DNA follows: TGTGCCAGCAGTCCCAGGACAGGTTCCTACAATGAGCAGTTCTTC. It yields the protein CASSPRTGSYNEQFF.

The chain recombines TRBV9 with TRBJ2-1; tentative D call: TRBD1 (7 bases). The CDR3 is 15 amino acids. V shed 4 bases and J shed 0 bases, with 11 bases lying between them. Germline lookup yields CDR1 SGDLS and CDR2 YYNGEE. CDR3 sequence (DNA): TGTGCCAGCAGCCCGCAGGGGGGCTCCTACAATGAGCAGTTCTTC. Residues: CASSPQGGSYNEQFF.

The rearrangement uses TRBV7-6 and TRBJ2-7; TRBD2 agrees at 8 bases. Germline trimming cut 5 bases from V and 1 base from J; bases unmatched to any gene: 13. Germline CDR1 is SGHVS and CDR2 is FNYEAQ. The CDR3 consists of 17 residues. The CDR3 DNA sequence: TGTGCCAGCAGCCCCCCAGTTGGCGGGGGGCCATCCTACGAGCAGTACTTC. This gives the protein CASSPPVGGGPSYEQYF.

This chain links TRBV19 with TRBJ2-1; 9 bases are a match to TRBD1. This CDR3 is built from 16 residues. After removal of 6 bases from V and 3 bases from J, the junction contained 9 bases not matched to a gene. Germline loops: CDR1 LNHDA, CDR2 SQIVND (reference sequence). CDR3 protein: CASRTTGTGLYNEQFF. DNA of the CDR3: TGTGCCAGTAGGACGACCGGGACAGGGCTCTACAATGAGCAGTTCTTC.

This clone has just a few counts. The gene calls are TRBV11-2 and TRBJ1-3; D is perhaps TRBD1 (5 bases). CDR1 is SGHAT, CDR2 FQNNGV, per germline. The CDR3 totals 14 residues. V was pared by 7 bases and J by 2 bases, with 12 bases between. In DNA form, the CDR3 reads TGTGCCAGCACCCAGGGATACACTGGAAACACCATATATTTT. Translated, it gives CASTQGYTGNTIYF. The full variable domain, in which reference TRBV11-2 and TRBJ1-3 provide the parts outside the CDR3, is EAGVAQSPRYKIIEKRQSVAFWCNPISGHATLYWYQQILGQGPKLLIQFQNNGVVDDSQLPKDRFSAERLKGVDSTLKIQPAKLEDSAVYLCASTQGYTGNTIYFGEGSWLTVV.

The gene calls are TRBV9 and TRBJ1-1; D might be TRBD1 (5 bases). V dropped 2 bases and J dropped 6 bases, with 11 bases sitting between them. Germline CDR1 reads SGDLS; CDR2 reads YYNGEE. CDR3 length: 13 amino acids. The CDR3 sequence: CASSVGGPSEAFF. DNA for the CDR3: TGTGCCAGCAGCGTCGGGGGTCCGTCTGAAGCTTTCTTT.

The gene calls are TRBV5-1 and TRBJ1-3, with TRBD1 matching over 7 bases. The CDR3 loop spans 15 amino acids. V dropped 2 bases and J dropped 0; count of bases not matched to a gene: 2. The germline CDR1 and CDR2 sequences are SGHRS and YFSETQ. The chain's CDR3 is CASSFGQASGNTIYF. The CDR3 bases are TGCGCCAGCAGCTTTGGACAGGCCTCTGGAAACACCATATATTTT.

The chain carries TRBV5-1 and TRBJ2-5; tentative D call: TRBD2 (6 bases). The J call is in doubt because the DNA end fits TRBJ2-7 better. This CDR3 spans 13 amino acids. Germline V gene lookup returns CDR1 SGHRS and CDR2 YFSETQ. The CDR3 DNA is TGCGCCCCCCGGGGACTTTCTTCCTACGAGCAGTACTTC. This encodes CAPRGLSSYEQYF.

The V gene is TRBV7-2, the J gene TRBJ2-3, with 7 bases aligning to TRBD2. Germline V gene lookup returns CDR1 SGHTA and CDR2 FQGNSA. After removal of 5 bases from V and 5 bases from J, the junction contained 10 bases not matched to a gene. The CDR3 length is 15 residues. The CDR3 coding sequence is TGTGCCAGCAGCCCGGGACTACGCCCGGGAGATACGCAGTATTTT. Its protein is CASSPGLRPGDTQYF.

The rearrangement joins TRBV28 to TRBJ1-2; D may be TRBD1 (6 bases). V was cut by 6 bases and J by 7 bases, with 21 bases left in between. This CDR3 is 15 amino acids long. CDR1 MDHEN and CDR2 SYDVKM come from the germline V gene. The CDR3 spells CASSAHREELGGYTF. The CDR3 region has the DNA TGTGCCAGCAGCGCCCACAGGGAAGAGTTGGGTGGCTACACCTTC.

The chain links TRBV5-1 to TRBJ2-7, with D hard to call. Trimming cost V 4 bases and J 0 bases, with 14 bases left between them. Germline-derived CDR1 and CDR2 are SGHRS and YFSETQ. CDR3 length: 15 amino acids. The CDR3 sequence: CASSEALPGSYEQYF. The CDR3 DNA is TGCGCCAGCAGCGAGGCTTTACCGGGCTCCTACGAGCAGTACTTC.

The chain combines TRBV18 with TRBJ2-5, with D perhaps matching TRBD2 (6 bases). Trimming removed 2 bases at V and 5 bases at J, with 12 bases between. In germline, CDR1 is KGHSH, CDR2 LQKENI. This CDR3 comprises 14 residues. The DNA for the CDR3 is TGTGCCAGCTCACCAGGAGGGACTTATGAGACCCAGTACTTC. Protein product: CASSPGGTYETQYF.

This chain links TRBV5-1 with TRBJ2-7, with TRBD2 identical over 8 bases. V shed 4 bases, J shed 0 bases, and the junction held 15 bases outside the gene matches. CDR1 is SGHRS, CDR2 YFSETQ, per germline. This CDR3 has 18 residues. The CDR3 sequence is CASSPESGTSFSSYEQYF. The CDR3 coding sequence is TGCGCCAGCAGCCCCGAATCCGGGACTAGTTTTTCCTCCTACGAGCAGTACTTC.

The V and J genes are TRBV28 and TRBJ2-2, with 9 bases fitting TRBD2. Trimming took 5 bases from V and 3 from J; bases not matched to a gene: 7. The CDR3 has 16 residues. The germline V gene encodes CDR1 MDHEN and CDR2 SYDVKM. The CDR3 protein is CASSPLAGLDTGELFF. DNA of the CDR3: TGTGCCAGCAGTCCGCTAGCGGGATTGGACACCGGGGAGCTGTTTTTT. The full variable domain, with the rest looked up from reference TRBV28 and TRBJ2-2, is DVKVTQSSRYLVKRTGEKVFLECVQDMDHENMFWYRQDPGLGLRLIYFSYDVKMKEKGDIPEGYSVSREKKERFSLILESASTNQTSMYLCASSPLAGLDTGELFFGEGSRLTVL.

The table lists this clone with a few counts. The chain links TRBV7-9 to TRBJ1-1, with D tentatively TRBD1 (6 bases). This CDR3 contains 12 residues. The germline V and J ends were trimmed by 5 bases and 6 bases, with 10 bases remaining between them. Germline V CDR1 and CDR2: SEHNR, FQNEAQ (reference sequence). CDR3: CASSDRLAEAFF. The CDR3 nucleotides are TGTGCCAGCAGCGACAGGTTGGCTGAAGCTTTCTTT. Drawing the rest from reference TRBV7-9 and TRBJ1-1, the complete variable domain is DTGVSQNPRHKITKRGQNVTFRCDPISEHNRLYWYRQTLGQGPEFLTYFQNEAQLEKSRLLSDRFSAERPKGSFSTLEIQRTEQGDSAMYLCASSDRLAEAFFGQGTRLTVV.

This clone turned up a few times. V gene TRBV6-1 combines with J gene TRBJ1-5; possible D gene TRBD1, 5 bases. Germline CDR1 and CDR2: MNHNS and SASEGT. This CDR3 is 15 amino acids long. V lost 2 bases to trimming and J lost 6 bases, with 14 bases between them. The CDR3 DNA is TGTGCCAGCAGTGAATATAGACAGCCAATTCAGCCCCAGCATTTT. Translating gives CASSEYRQPIQPQHF.

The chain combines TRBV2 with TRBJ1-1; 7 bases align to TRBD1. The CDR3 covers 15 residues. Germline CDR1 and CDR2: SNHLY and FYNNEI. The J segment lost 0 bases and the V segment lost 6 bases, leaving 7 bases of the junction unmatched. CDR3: CASRGQSTMNTEAFF. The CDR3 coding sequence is TGTGCCAGCAGGGGACAGTCAACCATGAACACTGAAGCTTTCTTT.

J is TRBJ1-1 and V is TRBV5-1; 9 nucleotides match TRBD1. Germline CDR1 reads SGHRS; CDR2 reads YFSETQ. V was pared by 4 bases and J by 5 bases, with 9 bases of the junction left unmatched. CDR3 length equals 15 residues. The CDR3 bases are TGCGCCAGCAGCCCACTCCCGGGACAGGGAACTGAAGCTTTCTTT. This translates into CASSPLPGQGTEAFF.

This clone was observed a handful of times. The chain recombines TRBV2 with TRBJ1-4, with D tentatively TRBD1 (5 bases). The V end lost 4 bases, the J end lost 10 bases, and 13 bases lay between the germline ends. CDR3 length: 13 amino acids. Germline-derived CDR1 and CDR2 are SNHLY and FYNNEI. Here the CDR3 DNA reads TGTGCCAGCAGTGTTGACAGCACGCGAAAACTGTTTTTT. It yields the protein CASSVDSTRKLFF. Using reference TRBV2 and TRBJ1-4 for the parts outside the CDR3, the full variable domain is EPEVTQTPSHQVTQMGQEVILRCVPISNHLYFYWYRQILGQKVEFLVSFYNNEISEKSEIFDDQFSVERPDGSNFTLKIRSTKLEDSAMYFCASSVDSTRKLFFGSGTQLSVL.

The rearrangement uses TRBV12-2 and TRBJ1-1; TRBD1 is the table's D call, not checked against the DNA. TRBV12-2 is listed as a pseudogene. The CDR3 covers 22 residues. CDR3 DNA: TGTGCAAGTCGCTTAGTAGTTATTGATTCTGGGACAGGTGCTTCTATGAACACTGAAGCTTTCTTT. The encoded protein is CASRLVVIDSGTGASMNTEAFF.

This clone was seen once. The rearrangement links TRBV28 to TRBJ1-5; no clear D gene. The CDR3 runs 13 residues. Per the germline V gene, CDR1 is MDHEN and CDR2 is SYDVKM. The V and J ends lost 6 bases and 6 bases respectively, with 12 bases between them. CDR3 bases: TGTGCCAGCAGGTCTACGGGGATTCAGCCCCAGCATTTT. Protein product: CASRSTGIQPQHF.

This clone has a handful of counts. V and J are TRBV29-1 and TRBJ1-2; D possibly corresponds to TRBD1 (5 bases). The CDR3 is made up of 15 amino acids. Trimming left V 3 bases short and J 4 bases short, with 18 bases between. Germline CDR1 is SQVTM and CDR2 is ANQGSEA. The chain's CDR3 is CSVDERAPGGYGYTF. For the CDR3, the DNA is TGCAGCGTTGACGAAAGGGCCCCCGGGGGCTATGGCTACACCTTC.

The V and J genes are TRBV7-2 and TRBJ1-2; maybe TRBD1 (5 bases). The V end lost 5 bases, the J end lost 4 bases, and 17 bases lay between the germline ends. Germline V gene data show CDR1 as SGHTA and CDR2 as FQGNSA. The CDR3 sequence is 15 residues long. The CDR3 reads CASSQETGGGYGYTF. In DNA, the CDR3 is TGTGCCAGCAGCCAGGAGACGGGGGGAGGCTATGGCTACACCTTC. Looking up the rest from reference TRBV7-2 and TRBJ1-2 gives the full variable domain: GAGVSQSPSNKVTEKGKDVELRCDPISGHTALYWYRQSLGQGLEFLIYFQGNSAPDKSGLPSDRFSAERTGGSVSTLTIQRTQQEDSAVYLCASSQETGGGYGYTFGSGTRLTVV.

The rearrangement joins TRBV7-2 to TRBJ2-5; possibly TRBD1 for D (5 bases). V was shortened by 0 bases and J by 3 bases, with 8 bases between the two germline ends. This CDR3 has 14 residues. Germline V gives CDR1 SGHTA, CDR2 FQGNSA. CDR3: CASSLAGVKETQYF. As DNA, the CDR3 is TGTGCCAGCAGCTTAGCAGGGGTGAAAGAGACCCAGTACTTC.